This T cell receptor beta chain derives from a study of control samples from healthy donors and cancer patients. With 0 bases removed from V and 3 bases from J, the gap between germline ends came to 6 bases. The CDR3 runs to 13 residues. The germline V gene encodes CDR1 SGDLS and CDR2 YYNGEE. Profiled with immunoSEQ multiplex PCR; TCRdb holds only in-frame clones, not every one. The repertoire holds roughly 50,000 clones, 94% seen once, with roughly 4% in the top ten. The sequence was collected from a man under 40 in good health. The gene calls are TRBV9 and TRBJ1-2; no clear D. Sequenced material: blood. DNA of the CDR3: TGTGCCAGCAGCGTAGGGACGGACTATGGCTACACCTTC. Its translation is CASSVGTDYGYTF.